This is a list of T cell receptor beta chains from one sample in a study of PD-L1 blockade in urothelial cancer. TCRdb's copy holds only in-frame clones and misses some; the assay was immunoSEQ multiplex PCR. The profile shows about 50,000 clones, approximately 75% of them singletons. The source material was PBMCs, sampled around atezolizumab (anti-PD-L1) treatment. Receptors were obtained from an older man with urothelial cancer. The CDR3 runs from the conserved cysteine through the conserved F or W. D genes are given only for firm matches. Only some rows state a clone size, as once, few, many or a class for expanded clones.

J: TRBJ1-2
size: NA
V: TRBV5-4
D: TRBD1
DNA: TGTGCCAGCAGCCCAATCACAGGGGACTATGGCTACACCTTC
CDR3: CASSPITGDYGYTF

J: TRBJ1-1
size: NA
V: TRBV28
D: TRBD1
DNA: TGTGCCAGCAGACATCGGGGACAGTGGAACACTGAAGCTTTCTTT
CDR3: CASRHRGQWNTEAFF

J: TRBJ1-2
size: NA
V: TRBV25-1
D: TRBD1
DNA: TGTGCCAGCAGTGAAGCTGGGACAGGGGGCCGGGGCTACACCTTC
CDR3: CASSEAGTGGRGYTF

J: TRBJ2-1
size: NA
V: TRBV2
D: NA
DNA: TGTGCCAGCAGGGCTGGGACCCGGCGGGGCAATGAGCAGTTCTTC
CDR3: CASRAGTRRGNEQFF

J: TRBJ1-5
size: few
V: TRBV2
D: TRBD1
DNA: TGTGCCAGCAGAGGTGCACAGGGGGTTACCAATCAGCCCCAGCATTTT
CDR3: CASRGAQGVTNQPQHF

J: TRBJ2-7
size: NA
V: TRBV10-2
D: NA
DNA: TGCGCCAGCAGTGTGGCCCAAAGTCTCTACGAGCAGTACTTC
CDR3: CASSVAQSLYEQYF

J: TRBJ1-3
size: NA
V: TRBV7-6
D: NA
DNA: TGTGCCAGCAGCTTAGGTGGGGCCTTCAGCTCTGGAAACACCATATATTTT
CDR3: CASSLGGAFSSGNTIYF

J: TRBJ2-7
size: NA
V: TRBV20-1
D: NA
DNA: TGCAGTGCTAGGGCCTCATACGAGCAGTACTTC
CDR3: CSARASYEQYF

J: TRBJ2-7
size: NA
V: TRBV19
D: TRBD1
DNA: TGTGCCAGTAGTGCGACGGGACAGGTCTACGAGCAGTACTTC
CDR3: CASSATGQVYEQYF

J: TRBJ1-5
size: NA
V: TRBV5-5
D: NA
DNA: TGTGCCAGCAGCTTGGGGGGAGACAATCAGCCCCAGCATTTT
CDR3: CASSLGGDNQPQHF

J: TRBJ1-5
size: NA
V: TRBV28
D: NA
DNA: TGTGCCAGCAGTGAAGTACGGGGGAGCAATCAGCCCCAGCATTTT
CDR3: CASSEVRGSNQPQHF

J: TRBJ2-7
size: once
V: TRBV18
D: NA
DNA: TGTGCCAGCTCACTTTTCGAGAACAGGGGCCGGGGGTACGAGCAGTACTTC
CDR3: CASSLFENRGRGYEQYF

J: TRBJ2-2
size: NA
V: TRBV19
D: NA
DNA: TGTGCCAGTAGTATAGGGCTTGCGAACACCGGGGAGCTGTTTTTT
CDR3: CASSIGLANTGELFF

J: TRBJ2-7
size: NA
V: TRBV7-6
D: TRBD2
DNA: TGTGCCAGCAGCTTATCAATCGGGGGGTTGGGGGAGCAGTACTTC
CDR3: CASSLSIGGLGEQYF

J: TRBJ1-2
size: NA
V: TRBV6-5
D: NA
DNA: TGTGCCAGCAGCCAGAGATCAGGGAACTATGGCTACACCTTC
CDR3: CASSQRSGNYGYTF

J: TRBJ1-6
size: few
V: TRBV18
D: NA
DNA: TGTGCCAGCTCACCACCTTCAGGGTCCGATTCCCTCCACTTT
CDR3: CASSPPSGSDSLHF